This T cell receptor beta chain was sequenced during a study of vaccination effects on CD4 cells after COVID-19. Looking at the study overall: A median of 72 days separated the second dose and sampling.

Under the ViraFEST assay, PBMC were stimulated with viral peptide pools so that antigen-specific CD4+ T cells expanded. Sequencing was performed afterwards. The culture ran for roughly 10 days before CD4+ T cells were isolated. It was two doses of either the BNT162b2 or mRNA-1273 vaccine that participants received. Half-medium exchanges with IL-2 medium took place on days 3 and 7. Profiling relied on immunoSEQ multiplex PCR, and the TCRdb table lists in-frame clones only, not all of them. The profile shows about 24,000 clones, around four fifths of them singletons. Details on this clone: What it binds is not known.

CDR1 is SGHDN and CDR2 is FVKESK in the germline V gene. The CDR3 covers 17 residues. Trimming cost V 4 bases and J 7 bases; bases outside gene matches: 15. The sequences come from CD4+ T cells from PBMCs cultured with HCoV-NL63 spike peptides, collected after COVID-19 vaccination. This rearrangement joins TRBV14 to TRBJ2-1, with 8 bases aligning to TRBD1. The source is a human donor who received a COVID-19 vaccine. The CDR3 is CASSLPPSRGRLNEQFF. The CDR3 bases are TGTGCCAGCAGCCTTCCCCCGTCCAGGGGGCGATTGAATGAGCAGTTCTTC.